Each of the 8 T cell receptor beta chains below was sequenced from the same sample in a study of blood T cell repertoires in COVID-19. Data came from immunoSEQ multiplex PCR; TCRdb stores just in-frame clones and leaves some out. The sample comprises nearly 30,000 clones, 70% to 80% of which are singletons, and 45% to 50% rests with the top ten. The sequenced material came from peripheral blood. All receptors come from a woman aged 70-85 years with acute or convalescent COVID-19.

This chain links TRBV10-1 with TRBJ2-2; D not resolved. The germline CDR1 and CDR2 sequences are WNHNN and SYGVQD (reference sequence). CDR3 length: 14 amino acids. V was pared by 7 bases and J by 7 bases, with 16 bases between. This CDR3 is CASTLPWSGGELFF. CDR3 nucleotides: TGCGCCAGCACCCTTCCTTGGTCAGGCGGGGAGCTGTTTTTT.

The rearrangement links TRBV6-1 to TRBJ2-3; the match to TRBD1 covers 7 bases. V dropped 0 bases and J dropped 0; count of bases not matched to a gene: 3. The length of the CDR3 is 16 residues. CDR1 and CDR2 (germline): MNHNS, SASEGT. The CDR3 protein is CASSEATGQSTDTQYF. Written as DNA, the CDR3 is TGTGCCAGCAGTGAAGCGACGGGACAGAGCACAGATACGCAGTATTTT.

The V gene is TRBV28, the J gene TRBJ1-2, with 7 bases lining up with TRBD1. CDR1 MDHEN and CDR2 SYDVKM come from the germline V gene. There are 14 residues in the CDR3. V shed 2 bases and J 2 bases; nucleotides not matched to a gene: 2. In DNA, the CDR3 is TGTGCCAGCAGTTTAGGGGGACAGAACTATGGCTACACCTTC. It encodes CASSLGGQNYGYTF.

The V call is TRBV24-1, the J call TRBJ2-1; 9 bases are a match to TRBD1. Germline V lookup: CDR1 KGHDR, CDR2 SFDVKD. The CDR3 totals 15 residues. Unmatched junction bases numbered 9, after V lost 5 bases and J lost 8 bases. CDR3 region: CATSGANRGPDEQFF. The DNA for the CDR3 is TGTGCCACCAGTGGTGCCAACAGGGGGCCGGATGAGCAGTTCTTC.

The chain combines TRBV19 with TRBJ2-1; 9 nucleotides line up with TRBD2. The CDR3 covers 15 residues. V was clipped by 7 bases and J by 8 bases; unmatched bases: 12. Germline V lookup: CDR1 LNHDA, CDR2 SQIVND (reference sequence). This CDR3 reads CASTLRAGGYDEQFF. CDR3 coding DNA: TGTGCCAGTACCCTAAGGGCGGGGGGGTACGATGAGCAGTTCTTC. The entire variable domain, with the rest obtained from reference TRBV19 and TRBJ2-1, is as follows: DGGITQSPKYLFRKEGQNVTLSCEQNLNHDAMYWYRQDPGQGLRLIYYSQIVNDFQKGDIAEGYSVSREKKESFPLTVTSAQKNPTAFYLCASTLRAGGYDEQFFGPGTRLTVL.

This clone has just a few counts. V usage is TRBV29-1 and J usage is TRBJ1-2; weak D call: TRBD1 (5 bases). V shed 7 bases and J shed 3 bases, with 9 bases lying between them. Germline V gene data show CDR1 as SQVTM and CDR2 as ANQGSEA. The CDR3 loop spans 11 amino acids. For the CDR3, the DNA is TGCAGCGCCGACAGTTACTATGGCTACACCTTC. Translating it yields CSADSYYGYTF. Based on the CDR3 plus reference TRBV29-1 and TRBJ1-2, the full variable domain is SAVISQKPSRDICQRGTSLTIQCQVDSQVTMMFWYRQQPGQSLTLIATANQGSEATYESGFVIDKFPISRPNLTFSTLTVSNMSPEDSSIYLCSADSYYGYTFGSGTRLTVV.

The chain recombines TRBV29-1 with TRBJ2-1; no reliable D call. There are 18 residues in the CDR3. Germline CDR1 and CDR2: SQVTM and ANQGSEA. V lost 0 bases and J 0 bases, leaving 18 bases between the germline ends. The CDR3 region is CSVEDERPAHYSYNEQFF. CDR3 bases: TGCAGCGTTGAAGATGAACGACCTGCACACTACTCCTACAATGAGCAGTTCTTC.

V is TRBV28 and J is TRBJ1-5; possible D gene TRBD1, 5 bases. CDR1 is MDHEN, CDR2 SYDVKM, per germline. V dropped 8 bases and J dropped 4 bases, with 18 bases sitting between them. The length of the CDR3 is 15 residues. This CDR3 reads CASAHRQFRNQPQHF. CDR3 nucleotides: TGTGCCAGCGCCCACCGACAGTTCAGAAATCAGCCCCAGCATTTT.